This TCR beta chain was captured by sequencing in a study of CD8 T cells in cerebrospinal fluid in Alzheimer's disease. According to its frequency, this clonotype is medium-sized. The antigen is unknown. CDR3 length: 15 amino acids. Germline assignment: CDR1 SGHTS and CDR2 YDEGEE. TCRdb re-called the 10x single-cell sequencing reads, yielding one record per CDR3 amino acid sequence without DNA. This sample lists around 710 distinct CDR3 sequences; its ten largest clones have around 35%. Study-wide points: Healthy subjects less often had a clone of at least 3% than Alzheimer's patients.

The source of this sequence is a human donor with Alzheimer's disease. This chain joins TRBV5-8 and TRBJ2-5; TCRdb outputs TRBD1, but without DNA this stays unchecked. Sequencing input: cerebrospinal fluid. CDR3 sequence reads: CASSLNSGVYETQYF. Combining the CDR3 with reference TRBV5-8 and TRBJ2-5 gives the whole variable domain EAGVTQSPTHLIKTRGQQATLRCSPISGHTSVYWYQQALGLGLQFLLWYDEGEERNRGNFPPRFSGRQFPNYSSELNVNALELEDSALYLCASSLNSGVYETQYFGPGTRLLVL.